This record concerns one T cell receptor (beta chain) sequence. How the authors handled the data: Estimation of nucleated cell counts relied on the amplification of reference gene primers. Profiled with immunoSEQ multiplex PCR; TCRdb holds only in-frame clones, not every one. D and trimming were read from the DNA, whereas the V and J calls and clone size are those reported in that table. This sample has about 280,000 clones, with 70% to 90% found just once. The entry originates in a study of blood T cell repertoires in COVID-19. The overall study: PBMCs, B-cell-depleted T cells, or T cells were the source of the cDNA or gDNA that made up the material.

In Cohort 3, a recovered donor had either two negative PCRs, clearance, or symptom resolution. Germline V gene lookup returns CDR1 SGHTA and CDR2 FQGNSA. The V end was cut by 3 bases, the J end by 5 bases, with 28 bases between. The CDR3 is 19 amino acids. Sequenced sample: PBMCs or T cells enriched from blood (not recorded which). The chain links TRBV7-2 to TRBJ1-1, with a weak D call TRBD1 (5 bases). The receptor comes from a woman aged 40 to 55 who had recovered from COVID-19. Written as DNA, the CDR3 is TGTGCCAGCAGCTTTTGGGCCTCGGCGGGTTGGAGGGGTAGAACTGAAGCTTTCTTT. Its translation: CASSFWASAGWRGRTEAFF.